Listed below are T cell receptor beta chains from one sample, sequenced in a study of T-cell memory formation after mild COVID-19. One entry per CDR3 protein results from TCRdb running MiXCR on the 5' RACE reads. The sample has about 310,000 distinct CDR3 sequences, 15% to 20% seen once. The sequenced material came from PBMCs or a T cell subset sorted from them (not recorded which). The receptor source for this set is a man aged 18 to 35 who had mild COVID-19 (a few samples of this study predate the infection). Cell type and time point are not known. Each CDR3 is given without its conserved first and last residue.

v_call	j_call	cdr3_aa
TRBV29-1	TRBJ2-3	SVVRGNFLDTQY
TRBV29-1	TRBJ1-1	SVPGQGAYSSAF
TRBV4-1	TRBJ1-1	ASSQDGPKNTEAF
TRBV29-1	TRBJ2-5	SVAGVESETQY
TRBV5-1	TRBJ1-2	ASSLSAGRYGYT
TRBV7-3	TRBJ2-5	ASSLTKNEETQY
TRBV3-1	TRBJ2-6	ASAGSGANVLT
TRBV29-1	TRBJ2-5	SARRDREVQETQY
TRBV5-4	TRBJ2-3	ASSLAWSPTDTQY
TRBV6-5	TRBJ2-3	ASRWTGGDTQY
TRBV2	TRBJ2-2	ASSRTGTNTGELF
TRBV5-1	TRBJ2-5	ASSLRRDRGETQY
TRBV7-8	TRBJ2-3	APRPFKPSTDTQY
TRBV5-1	TRBJ2-3	ASSFIGAPSLQY
TRBV6-2/TRBV6-3	TRBJ2-5	ASSPDSVTQY
TRBV4-3	TRBJ2-5	ASSQDITGWETQY
TRBV3-1	TRBJ2-2	ASSQEPASNTGELF
TRBV6-2/TRBV6-3	TRBJ2-5	ASSPIGAMGETQY
TRBV5-1	TRBJ1-2	ASSLGYNPTGGKGYT
TRBV5-1	TRBJ2-6	ASSLDPGSVLT
TRBV29-1	TRBJ2-5	SVEDQETQY
TRBV29-1	TRBJ1-3	SALDSLSGNTIY
TRBV12-3/TRBV12-4	TRBJ1-2	ASSSTIRREGYT
TRBV27	TRBJ2-2	ASSGTGVTGELF
TRBV12-3/TRBV12-4	TRBJ2-3	ASSVGGTQY
TRBV7-2	TRBJ1-1	ASSLVGQGRMNTEAF
TRBV4-3	TRBJ1-2	ASSQEAGTGGYT
TRBV29-1	TRBJ1-1	MVTNTEAF
TRBV12-5	TRBJ2-5	ASGQGGGSISH
TRBV5-1	TRBJ2-1	ASSPPTRHSYNEQF
TRBV6-5	TRBJ2-2	ASSRRPGHMNTGELF
TRBV6-2/TRBV6-3	TRBJ2-3	ASSYVTGGTDTQY
TRBV7-2	TRBJ1-1	ASNPTGITEAF
TRBV3-1	TRBJ2-7	ASRLAGGVSYEQY
TRBV29-1	TRBJ2-2	SVVGGSHTGELF
TRBV6-2/TRBV6-3	TRBJ2-3	ASSPRGAGDTQY
TRBV6-5	TRBJ2-3	ASLRGGGATDTQY